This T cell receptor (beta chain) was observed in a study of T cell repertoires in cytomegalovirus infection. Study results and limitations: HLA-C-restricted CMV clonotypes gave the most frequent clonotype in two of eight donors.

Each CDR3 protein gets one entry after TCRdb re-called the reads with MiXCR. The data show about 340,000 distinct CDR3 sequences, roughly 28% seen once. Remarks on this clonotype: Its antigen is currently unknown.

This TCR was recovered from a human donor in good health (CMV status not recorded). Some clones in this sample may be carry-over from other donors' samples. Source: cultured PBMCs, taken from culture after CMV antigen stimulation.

CDR3 sequence (DNA): TGTGCCAGCAGCTTACCACCAAGGCGACAGGGAACGGGTCGGTGGCACAGTGATACGCAGTATTTT. It codes for CASSLPPRRQGTGRWHSDTQYF. The chain joins TRBV7-6 to TRBJ2-3; 7 bases agree with TRBD1. Germline CDR1 SGHVS, CDR2 FNYEAQ. V trimming: 2 bases; J trimming: 6 bases; junction bases outside the gene matches: 29. The CDR3 has 22 amino acids.